This TCR beta chain was sequenced in a study of cytomegalovirus exposure and HLA in healthy donors. General study points: Later examination showed HLA-associated TCR beta chains had greater clonal expansion than equally common others.

In nominal health when sampled, donors likely had unrecorded immune exposures nonetheless. In the case of this clone: What it binds is not known.

60 Vbeta and 13 Jbeta primers were used in PCR. The protocol was immunoSEQ multiplex PCR, while the TCRdb copy is restricted to in-frame clones and leaves out a portion. Among around 80,000 clones listed, more than 50% were seen once. The material sequenced was PBMCs. The source is a male donor in good health and CMV-seropositive.

The CDR3 loop reads CASSPESFNQPQHF. As DNA, the CDR3 is TGTGCCAGCAGTCCTGAGAGTTTCAATCAGCCCCAGCATTTT. The V call is TRBV6-5, the J call TRBJ1-5; no definite D call. The CDR3 has 14 residues. Germline-derived CDR1 and CDR2 are MNHEY and SVGAGI. The germline V and J ends were trimmed by 5 bases and 3 bases, with 11 bases remaining between them.